The clone carrying this TCR beta chain has a handful of counts. The data stem from a study of shared clonotypes between healthy human individuals. Assay: immunoSEQ multiplex PCR; the TCRdb copy retains only in-frame clones and omits some. The data contain over a million clones, roughly 74% of them singletons. CDR1 MGHRA and CDR2 YSYEKL come from the germline V gene. CDR3 length: 14 residues. Unmatched junction bases numbered 7, after V lost 4 bases and J lost 8 bases. The TCR comes from a man aged 18 to 29 in good health. Some clones in this sample may be carry-over from other donors' samples. The chain has TRBV4-1 and TRBJ1-4, with 7 bases fitting TRBD1. Sample: memory CD4+ T cells from PBMCs. This sample's subset: CD45RA-negative fraction. This CDR3 reads CASSRVTGVEKLFF. DNA of the CDR3: TGCGCCAGCAGCCGAGTAACAGGGGTGGAAAAACTGTTTTTT.